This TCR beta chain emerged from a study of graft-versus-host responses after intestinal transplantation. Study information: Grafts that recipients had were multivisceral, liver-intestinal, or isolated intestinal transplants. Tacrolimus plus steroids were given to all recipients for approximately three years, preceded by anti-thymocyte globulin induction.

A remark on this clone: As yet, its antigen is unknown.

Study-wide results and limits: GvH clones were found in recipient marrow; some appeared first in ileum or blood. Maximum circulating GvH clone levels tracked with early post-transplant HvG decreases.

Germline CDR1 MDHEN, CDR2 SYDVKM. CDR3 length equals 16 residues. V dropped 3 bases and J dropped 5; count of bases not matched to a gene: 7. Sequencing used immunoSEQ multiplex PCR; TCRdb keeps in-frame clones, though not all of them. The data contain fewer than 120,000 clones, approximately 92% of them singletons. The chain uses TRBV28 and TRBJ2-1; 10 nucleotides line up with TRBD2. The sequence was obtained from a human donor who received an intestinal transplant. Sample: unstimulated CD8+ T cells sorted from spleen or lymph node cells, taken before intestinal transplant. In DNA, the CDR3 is TGTGCCAGCAGTTTCATTTCTAGCGGGGGCGACAATGAGCAGTTCTTC. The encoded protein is CASSFISSGGDNEQFF.